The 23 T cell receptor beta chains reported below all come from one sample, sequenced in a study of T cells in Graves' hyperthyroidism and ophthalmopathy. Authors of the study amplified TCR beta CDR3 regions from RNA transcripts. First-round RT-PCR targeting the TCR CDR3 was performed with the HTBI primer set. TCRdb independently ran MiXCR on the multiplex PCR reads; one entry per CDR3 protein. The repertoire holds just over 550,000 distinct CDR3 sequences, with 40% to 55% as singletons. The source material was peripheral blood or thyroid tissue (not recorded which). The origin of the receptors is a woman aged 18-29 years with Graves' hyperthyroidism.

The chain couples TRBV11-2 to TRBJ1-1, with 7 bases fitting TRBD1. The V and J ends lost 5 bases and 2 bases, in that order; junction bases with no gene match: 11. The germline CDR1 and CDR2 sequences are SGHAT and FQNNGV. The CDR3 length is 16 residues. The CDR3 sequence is CASSDQTGTANTEAFF. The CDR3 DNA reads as TGTGCCAGCAGCGACCAGACCGGGACAGCTAACACTGAAGCTTTCTTT.

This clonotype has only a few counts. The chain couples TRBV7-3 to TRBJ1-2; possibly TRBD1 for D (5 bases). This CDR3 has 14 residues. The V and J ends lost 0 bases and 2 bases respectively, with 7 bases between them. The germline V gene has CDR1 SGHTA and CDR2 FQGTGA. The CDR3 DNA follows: TGTGCCAGCAGCTTAACGGGGCGGAACTATGGCTACACCTTC. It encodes CASSLTGRNYGYTF.

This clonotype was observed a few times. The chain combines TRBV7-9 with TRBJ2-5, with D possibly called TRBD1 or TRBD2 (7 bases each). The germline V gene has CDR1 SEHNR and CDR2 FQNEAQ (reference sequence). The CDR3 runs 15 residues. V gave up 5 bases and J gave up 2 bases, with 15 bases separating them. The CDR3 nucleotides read TGTGCCAGCAGCCAACAGGGGAGGGTACAAGAGACCCAGTACTTC. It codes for CASSQQGRVQETQYF.

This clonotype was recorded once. CDR3 sequence (DNA): TGCAGTGCTGTGACCCTAGGGAGCACCGGGGAGCTGTTTTTT. This sequence encodes CSAVTLGSTGELFF. The V call is TRBV20-1, the J call TRBJ2-2; TRBD2 is a possible D gene (5 bases). The germline V and J ends were trimmed by 5 bases and 4 bases, with 14 bases remaining between them. The CDR3 loop spans 14 amino acids. Per germline, CDR1 DFQATT and CDR2 SNEGSKA (reference sequence).

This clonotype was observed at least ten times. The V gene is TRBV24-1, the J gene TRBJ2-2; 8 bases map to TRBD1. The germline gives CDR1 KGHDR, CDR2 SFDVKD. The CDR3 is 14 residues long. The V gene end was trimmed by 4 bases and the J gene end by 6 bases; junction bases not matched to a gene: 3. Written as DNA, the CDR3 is TGTGCCACCAGTGAACCGACAGGGGCCGGGGAGCTGTTTTTT. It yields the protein CATSEPTGAGELFF.

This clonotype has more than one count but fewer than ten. The CDR3 reads CSDATGPHNSPLHF. For the CDR3, the DNA is TGCAGTGACGCGACAGGGCCACATAATTCACCCCTCCACTTT. The chain links TRBV20-1 to TRBJ1-6; TRBD1 aligns across 7 bases. V dropped 7 bases and J dropped 5; count of bases not matched to a gene: 8. This CDR3 has 14 residues. Germline V lookup: CDR1 DFQATT, CDR2 SNEGSKA (reference sequence).

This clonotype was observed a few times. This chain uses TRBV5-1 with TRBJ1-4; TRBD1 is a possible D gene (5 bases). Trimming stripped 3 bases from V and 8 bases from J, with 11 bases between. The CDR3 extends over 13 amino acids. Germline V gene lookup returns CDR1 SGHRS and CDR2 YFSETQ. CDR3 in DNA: TGCGCCAGCAGCTCGGGACTTCGGGAAAAACTGTTTTTT. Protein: CASSSGLREKLFF. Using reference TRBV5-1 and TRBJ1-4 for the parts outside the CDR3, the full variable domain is KAGVTQTPRYLIKTRGQQVTLSCSPISGHRSVSWYQQTPGQGLQFLFEYFSETQRNKGNFPGRFSGRQFSNSRSEMNVSTLELGDSALYLCASSSGLREKLFFGSGTQLSVL.

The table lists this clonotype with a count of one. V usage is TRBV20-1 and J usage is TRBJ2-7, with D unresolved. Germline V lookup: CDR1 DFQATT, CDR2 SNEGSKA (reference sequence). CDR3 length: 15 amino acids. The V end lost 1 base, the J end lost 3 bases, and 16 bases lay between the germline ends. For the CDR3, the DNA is TGCAGTGCTAGAGTGTTGGGTAGCCATCTCTACGAGCAGTACTTC. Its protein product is CSARVLGSHLYEQYF.

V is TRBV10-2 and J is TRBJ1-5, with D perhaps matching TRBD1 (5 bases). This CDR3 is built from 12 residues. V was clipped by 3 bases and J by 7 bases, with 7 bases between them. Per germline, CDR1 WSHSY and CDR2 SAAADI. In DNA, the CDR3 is TGCGCCAGCAGTGATGGGGGACAGCCCCAGCATTTT. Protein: CASSDGGQPQHF.

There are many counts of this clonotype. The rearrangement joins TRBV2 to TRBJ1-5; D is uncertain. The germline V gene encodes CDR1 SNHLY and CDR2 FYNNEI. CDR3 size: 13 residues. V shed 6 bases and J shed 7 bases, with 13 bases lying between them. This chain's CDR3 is CASRPTNRQPQHF. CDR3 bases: TGTGCCAGCAGACCCACGAATCGGCAGCCCCAGCATTTT.

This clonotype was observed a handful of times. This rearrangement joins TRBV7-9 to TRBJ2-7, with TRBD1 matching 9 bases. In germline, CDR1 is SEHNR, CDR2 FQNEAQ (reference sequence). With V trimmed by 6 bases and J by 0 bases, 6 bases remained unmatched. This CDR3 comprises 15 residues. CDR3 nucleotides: TGTGCCAGCAGTCCGGACAGGGGCGACTCCTACGAGCAGTACTTC. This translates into CASSPDRGDSYEQYF.

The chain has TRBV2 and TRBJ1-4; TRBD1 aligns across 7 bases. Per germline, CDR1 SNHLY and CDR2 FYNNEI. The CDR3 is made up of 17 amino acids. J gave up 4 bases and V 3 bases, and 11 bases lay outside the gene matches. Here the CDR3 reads CASSDTGQRLNNEKLFF. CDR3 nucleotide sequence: TGTGCCAGCAGTGACACGGGACAGAGGTTGAATAATGAAAAACTGTTTTTT. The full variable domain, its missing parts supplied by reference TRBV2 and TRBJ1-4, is EPEVTQTPSHQVTQMGQEVILRCVPISNHLYFYWYRQILGQKVEFLVSFYNNEISEKSEIFDDQFSVERPDGSNFTLKIRSTKLEDSAMYFCASSDTGQRLNNEKLFFGSGTQLSVL.

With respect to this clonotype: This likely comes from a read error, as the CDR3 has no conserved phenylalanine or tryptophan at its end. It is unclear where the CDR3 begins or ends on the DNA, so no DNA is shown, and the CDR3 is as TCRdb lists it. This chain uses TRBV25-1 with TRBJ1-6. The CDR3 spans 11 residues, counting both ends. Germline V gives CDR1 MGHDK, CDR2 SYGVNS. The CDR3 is CASSELEGRHY.

CDR3 sequence reads: CASSLVAGVAENEQYF. CDR3 bases: TGCGCCAGCAGCTTGGTAGCGGGAGTGGCCGAAAATGAGCAGTACTTC. V usage is TRBV5-1 and J usage is TRBJ2-7; TRBD2 matches at 9 bases. With V trimmed by 0 bases and J by 7 bases, 11 bases remained unmatched. This CDR3 region has 16 residues. Germline V gives CDR1 SGHRS, CDR2 YFSETQ.

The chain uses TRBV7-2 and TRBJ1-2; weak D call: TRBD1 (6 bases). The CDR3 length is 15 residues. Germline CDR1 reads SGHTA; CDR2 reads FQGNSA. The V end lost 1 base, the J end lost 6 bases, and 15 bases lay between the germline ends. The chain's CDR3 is CASSLGTVPRDGYTF. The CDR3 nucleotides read TGTGCCAGCAGCTTAGGGACAGTCCCAAGGGATGGCTACACCTTC.

CDR3 sequence (DNA): TGCAGCGGAACAGCGTCTAGCACAGATACGCAGTATTTT. Translated: CSGTASSTDTQYF. This chain connects TRBV29-1 to TRBJ2-3, with D hard to call. The V end lost 7 bases, the J end lost 0 bases, and 11 bases lay between the germline ends. This CDR3 is built from 13 residues. Germline V gene data show CDR1 as SQVTM and CDR2 as ANQGSEA.

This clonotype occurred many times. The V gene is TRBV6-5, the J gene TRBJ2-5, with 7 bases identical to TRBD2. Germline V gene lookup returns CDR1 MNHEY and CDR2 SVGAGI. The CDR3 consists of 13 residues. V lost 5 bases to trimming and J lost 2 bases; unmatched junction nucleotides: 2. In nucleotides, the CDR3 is TGTGCCAGCAGTCGGACTAGACAAGAGACCCAGTACTTC. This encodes CASSRTRQETQYF.

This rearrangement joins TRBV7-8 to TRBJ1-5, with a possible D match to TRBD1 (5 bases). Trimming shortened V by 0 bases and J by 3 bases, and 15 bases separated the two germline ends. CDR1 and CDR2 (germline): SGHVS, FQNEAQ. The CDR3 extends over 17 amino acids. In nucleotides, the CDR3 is TGTGCCAGCAGCTTAGCCGGGAAGGGACCGGACAATCAGCCCCAGCATTTT. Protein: CASSLAGKGPDNQPQHF. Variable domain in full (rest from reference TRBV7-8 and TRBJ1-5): GAGVSQSPRYKVAKRGQDVALRCDPISGHVSLFWYQQALGQGPEFLTYFQNEAQLDKSGLPSDRFFAERPEGSVSTLKIQRTQQEDSAVYLCASSLAGKGPDNQPQHFGDGTRLSIL.

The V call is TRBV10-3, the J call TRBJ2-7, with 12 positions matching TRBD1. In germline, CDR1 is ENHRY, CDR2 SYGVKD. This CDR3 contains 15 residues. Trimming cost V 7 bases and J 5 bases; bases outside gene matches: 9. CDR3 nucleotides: TGTGCCATCACCTCCGGGACAGGGGGCGTAGACGAGCAGTACTTC. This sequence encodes CAITSGTGGVDEQYF.

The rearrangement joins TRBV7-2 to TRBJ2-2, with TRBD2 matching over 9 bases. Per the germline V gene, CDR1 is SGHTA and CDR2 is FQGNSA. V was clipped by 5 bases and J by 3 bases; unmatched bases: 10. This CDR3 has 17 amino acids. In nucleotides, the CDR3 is TGTGCCAGCAGCCAAGTCGGAATAGCGGGAGACACCGGGGAGCTGTTTTTT. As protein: CASSQVGIAGDTGELFF. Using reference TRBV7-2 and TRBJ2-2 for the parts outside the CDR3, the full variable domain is GAGVSQSPSNKVTEKGKDVELRCDPISGHTALYWYRQSLGQGLEFLIYFQGNSAPDKSGLPSDRFSAERTGGSVSTLTIQRTQQEDSAVYLCASSQVGIAGDTGELFFGEGSRLTVL.

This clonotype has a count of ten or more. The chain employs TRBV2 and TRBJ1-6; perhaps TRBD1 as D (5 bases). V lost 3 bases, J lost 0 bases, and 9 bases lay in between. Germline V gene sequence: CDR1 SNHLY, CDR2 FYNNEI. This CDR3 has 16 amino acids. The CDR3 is CASSDQGSSYNSPLHF. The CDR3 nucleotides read TGTGCCAGCAGTGACCAGGGAAGCTCCTATAATTCACCCCTCCACTTT.

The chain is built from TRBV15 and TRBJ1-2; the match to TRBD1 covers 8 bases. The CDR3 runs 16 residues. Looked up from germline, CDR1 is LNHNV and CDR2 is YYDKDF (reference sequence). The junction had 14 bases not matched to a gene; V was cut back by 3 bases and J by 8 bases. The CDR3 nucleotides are TGTGCCACCAGCAGTTTAGCGGGCCAGGGGGCACGGGGCTACACCTTC. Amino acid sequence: CATSSLAGQGARGYTF.

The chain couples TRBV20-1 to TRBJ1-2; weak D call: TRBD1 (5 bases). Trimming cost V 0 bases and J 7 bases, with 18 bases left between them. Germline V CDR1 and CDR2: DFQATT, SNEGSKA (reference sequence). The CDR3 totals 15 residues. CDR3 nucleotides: TGCAGTGCTAGAGATTGGGGCCACCCGAGGCCTGGCTACACCTTC. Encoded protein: CSARDWGHPRPGYTF.